These T cell receptor beta chains were read from a single sample in a study of Ad26.COV2.S vaccination and SARS-CoV-2 variants. Sequencing was performed with immunoSEQ multiplex PCR; in TCRdb, only in-frame clones are kept and a portion is missing. This sample has 350,000 to 400,000 clones; 70% to 90% occur once, and the top ten carry roughly 3%. The input for sequencing was peripheral blood, taken in a trial of Ad26.COV2.S vaccine versus placebo. The receptors come from a person aged 18 to 59 who received the Ad26.COV2.S COVID-19 vaccine or a placebo. CDR3s leave out the opening cysteine and the closing phenylalanine or tryptophan.

>8|TRBJ1-5|TRBV20-1
SASSQPQH
>9|TRBJ1-1|TRBV20-1
SASPRVEAF
>11|TRBJ2-2|TRBV24-1
ATSDRTTGELF
>14|TRBJ1-4|TRBV5-4
ASSARQGVTNEKLF
>11|TRBJ1-1|TRBV4-2
ASSPTENTEAF
>12|TRBJ2-5|TRBV10-1
ASSERRFGETQY
>13|TRBJ2-3|TRBV4-2
ASTFSGGVPDTQY
>14|TRBJ2-7|TRBV7-2
ASSLAGQADSYEQY
>12|TRBJ2-7|TRBV5-8
ASSSLRDSHEQY
>11|TRBJ1-2|TRBV5-1
ASSLDPNYGYT
>12|TRBJ2-7|TRBV7-2
ASSFRGNLVEQY
>14|TRBJ1-1|TRBV5-1
ASSDRTGGPVTEAF
>12|TRBJ2-7|TRBV18
ASSPQTGTGEQY
>14|TRBJ1-2|TRBV5-4
ASSSSTVGGVYGYT
>14|TRBJ1-2|TRBV4-3
ASSQDRGQGVGGYT
>12|TRBJ1-6|TRBV7-8
ASSLLAGNSPLH
>10|TRBJ1-6|TRBV6-5
ASSTAFGTLH
>15|TRBJ1-4|TRBV19
ASSISATLILNEKLF
>13|TRBJ2-2|TRBV4-3
ASSQGPVGAGELF
>14|TRBJ2-5|TRBV11-2
ASSLVGGGAEETQY
>10|TRBJ1-2|TRBV7-2
ASSPADYGYT
>11|TRBJ2-2|TRBV19
ASSIVVTGELF
>11|TRBJ1-2|TRBV7-9
ASTRGGGAGYT
>11|TRBJ1-5|TRBV5-1
ASSPEGNQPQH
>11|TRBJ2-3|TRBV5-1
ASGEISTDTQY
>11|TRBJ1-1|TRBV19
ASSIRDRGTAF
>15|TRBJ2-4|TRBV7-2
ASSESGGVLAKNIQY
>13|TRBJ1-6|TRBV7-2
ASRAGEGASSPLH
>15|TRBJ2-3|TRBV11-2
ASSLAASGGWVDTQY
>14|TRBJ1-4|TRBV2
ASSESPREVQEKLF
>15|TRBJ1-2|TRBV3-1/TRBV3-2
ASSQPTGSGANYGYT
>14|TRBJ2-2|TRBV3-1/TRBV3-2
ASSQEFKARTGELF
>11|TRBJ1-2|TRBV6-5
ASFDSSGYGYT
>12|TRBJ1-2|TRBV4-1
ASSQDQGPYGYT
>10|TRBJ2-5|TRBV5-4
ASSLNLETQY
>12|TRBJ1-6|TRBV30
AWSSRGGDSPLH
>12|TRBJ2-1|TRBV6-4
ASSWGLNFNEQF
>10|TRBJ2-1|TRBV10-3
AISESANEQF
>11|TRBJ1-1|TRBV5-4
ASSSSLRTEAF